The subject of this entry is one T cell receptor (beta chain). What it recognizes is unknown. This sample was included in a study of neoadjuvant anti-PD-1 for oral cavity cancer. As for the study in general: Around day 43, patients without progression received a fourth nivolumab dose before surgery.

Some clones are missing from TCRdb's copy, which holds only in-frame ones; the method was immunoSEQ multiplex PCR. The sample comprises 9,500 to 15,000 clones, around 75% of which are singletons, and under 3% rests with the top ten. Described time point: after neoadjuvant nivolumab, at surgical resection. PBMCs were not maintained or expanded in culture before analysis. Overall study results and limits: Higher pretreatment blood Treg/Th17 ratios correlated with higher pretreatment blood and lower post-treatment tumor TCRbeta clonality.

V lost 6 bases, J lost 4 bases, and 15 bases lay in between. Germline V gene lookup returns CDR1 MGHRA and CDR2 YSYEKL. The CDR3 is made up of 15 amino acids. The V call is TRBV4-1, the J call TRBJ2-2; D unresolved. The TCR sequence derives from a person aged 35 to 85 with oral cavity squamous cell carcinoma. This sample comprised PBMCs, obtained after nivolumab (anti-PD-1) treatment. The CDR3 reads CASSLNPHSTGELFF. CDR3 nucleotides: TGCGCCAGCAGTCTAAACCCCCACAGCACCGGGGAGCTGTTTTTT.